These 11 T cell receptor beta chains originate from one sample sequenced in a study of cytomegalovirus exposure and HLA in healthy donors. The PCR had 60 Vbeta and 13 Jbeta primers. Repertoires were generated with immunoSEQ multiplex PCR, while TCRdb's copy carries only in-frame clones and drops some. The sample comprises about 170,000 clones, about 59% of which are singletons, and 2.5% to 3% rests with the top ten. Input material: PBMCs. All receptors derive from a man aged 35 to 55 in good health and CMV-seronegative.

This clone was detected only once. The V and J genes are TRBV5-4 and TRBJ2-5; the D gene is possibly TRBD1 (5 bases). The ends were cut back, 4 bases at V and 2 bases at J, with 15 bases in the middle. The CDR3 length is 15 residues. CDR1 and CDR2 from the germline V gene are SGHNT and YYREEE (reference sequence). The CDR3 coding sequence is TGTGCCAGCAGCCCATCGACAGCGCCTCAAGAGACCCAGTACTTC. It specifies CASSPSTAPQETQYF.

The chain joins TRBV6-6 to TRBJ2-7, with 7 bases matching TRBD1. The CDR3 has 14 amino acids. In germline, CDR1 is MNHNY, CDR2 SVGAGI (reference sequence). Germline trimming cut 2 bases from V and 5 bases from J; bases unmatched to any gene: 6. CDR3 protein: CASSYQGDLNEQYF. CDR3 nucleotides: TGTGCCAGCAGTTACCAGGGGGATCTGAACGAGCAGTACTTC.

V and J are TRBV5-1 and TRBJ2-7; tentatively, D is TRBD2 (7 bases). Germline CDR1 is SGHRS and CDR2 is YFSETQ. Between the trimmed V and J ends, which lost 4 bases and 4 bases, there was a span of 18 bases. CDR3 length equals 15 residues. The CDR3 reads CASSAWGGKAYEQYF. In nucleotides, the CDR3 is TGCGCCAGCAGCGCCTGGGGGGGCAAGGCTTACGAGCAGTACTTC. The complete variable domain, with remaining parts taken from reference TRBV5-1 and TRBJ2-7, reads KAGVTQTPRYLIKTRGQQVTLSCSPISGHRSVSWYQQTPGQGLQFLFEYFSETQRNKGNFPGRFSGRQFSNSRSEMNVSTLELGDSALYLCASSAWGGKAYEQYFGPGTRLTVT.

The chain carries TRBV4-2 and TRBJ2-2, with D tentatively TRBD1 (6 bases). This CDR3 contains 15 residues. CDR1 is LGHNA, CDR2 YNFKEQ, per germline. Between the trimmed V and J ends, which lost 2 bases and 9 bases, there was a span of 16 bases. DNA for the CDR3: TGTGCCAGCAGCCAAAACAGGCAGGGGACGAGGGAGCTGTTTTTT. Encoded protein: CASSQNRQGTRELFF.

V gene TRBV15 combines with J gene TRBJ2-5; D gene unclear. The germline V gene encodes CDR1 LNHNV and CDR2 YYDKDF (reference sequence). This CDR3 has 13 amino acids. V was trimmed by 0 bases and J by 5 bases, leaving 7 bases between them. The CDR3 DNA reads TGTGCCACCAGCAGAGATTTACTGGAGACCCAGTACTTC. Translation gives CATSRDLLETQYF.

V is TRBV29-1 and J is TRBJ2-3; 8 bases fit TRBD2. Looked up from germline, CDR1 is SQVTM and CDR2 is ANQGSEA. Trimming took 8 bases from V and 3 from J; bases not matched to a gene: 10. This CDR3 is 14 amino acids long. CDR3 residues: CSSDKAGVTDTQYF. DNA for the CDR3: TGCAGCTCTGACAAAGCGGGAGTGACAGATACGCAGTATTTT.

In its sample, this clone was seen a few times. The chain joins TRBV5-1 to TRBJ2-2; 9 nucleotides match TRBD2. CDR3 length: 16 residues. The germline CDR1 and CDR2 sequences are SGHRS and YFSETQ. With 5 bases clipped from V and 3 bases from J, the junction kept 8 bases outside the gene matches. The CDR3 bases are TGCGCCAGCAGATCGGCGGGAGGGGCGGACACCGGGGAGCTGTTTTTT. Translation gives CASRSAGGADTGELFF.

The chain joins TRBV6-5 to TRBJ1-1; 8 bases line up with TRBD1. This CDR3 is built from 14 residues. The germline V gene has CDR1 MNHEY and CDR2 SVGAGI. J gave up 1 base and V 8 bases, and 6 bases lay outside the gene matches. CDR3 protein: CASEPGQANTEAFF. The CDR3 coding sequence is TGTGCCAGCGAGCCGGGACAGGCGAACACTGAAGCTTTCTTT.

The chain uses TRBV9 and TRBJ2-7; 8 bases map to TRBD1. CDR3 size: 15 residues. V lost 0 bases to trimming and J lost 5 bases; unmatched junction nucleotides: 7. The germline V gene encodes CDR1 SGDLS and CDR2 YYNGEE. CDR3 sequence reads: CASSVGQGAIDEQYF. The DNA of the CDR3 is TGTGCCAGCAGCGTAGGGCAGGGGGCGATCGACGAGCAGTACTTC.

This clone has more than one count but fewer than ten. This sequence joins TRBV27 and TRBJ1-2; 7 bases are a match to TRBD1. CDR3 size: 16 residues. Per the germline V gene, CDR1 is MNHEY and CDR2 is SMNVEV (reference sequence). Germline trimming cut 0 bases from V and 2 bases from J; bases unmatched to any gene: 6. The CDR3 DNA reads TGTGCCAGCAGTTTATCCCCTCCGGGACAGAACTATGGCTACACCTTC. Translated, it gives CASSLSPPGQNYGYTF.

The rearrangement links TRBV6-1 to TRBJ2-7; TRBD1 matches 8 bases. CDR1 is MNHNS and CDR2 is SASEGT in the germline V gene. J lost 3 bases, V lost 8 bases, and 9 bases had no gene match. This CDR3 region has 14 residues. The CDR3 DNA sequence: TGTGCCAGCGTATTGGACAGGGATTTCTACGAGCAGTACTTC. This sequence encodes CASVLDRDFYEQYF.